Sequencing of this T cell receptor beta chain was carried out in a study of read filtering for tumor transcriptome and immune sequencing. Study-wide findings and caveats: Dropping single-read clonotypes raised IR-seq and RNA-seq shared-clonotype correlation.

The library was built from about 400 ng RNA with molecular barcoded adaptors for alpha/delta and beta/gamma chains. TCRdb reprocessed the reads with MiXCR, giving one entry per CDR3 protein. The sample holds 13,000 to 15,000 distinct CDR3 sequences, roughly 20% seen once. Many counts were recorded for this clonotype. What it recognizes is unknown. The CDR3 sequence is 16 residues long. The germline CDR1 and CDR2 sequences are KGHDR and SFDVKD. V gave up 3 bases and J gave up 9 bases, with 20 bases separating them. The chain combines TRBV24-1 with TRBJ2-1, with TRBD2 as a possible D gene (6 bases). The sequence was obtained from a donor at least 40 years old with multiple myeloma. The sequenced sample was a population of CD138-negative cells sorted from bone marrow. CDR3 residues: CATSDPGRGSSSEQFF. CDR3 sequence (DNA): TGTGCCACCAGTGATCCGGGGCGGGGATCTTCGAGTGAGCAGTTCTTC.